The 25 T cell receptor beta chains given below trace back to one sample, sequenced in a study of cytomegalovirus exposure and HLA in healthy donors. The primer mix had 60 Vbeta and 13 Jbeta primers. The protocol was immunoSEQ multiplex PCR, while the TCRdb copy is restricted to in-frame clones and leaves out a portion. The table has about 97,000 clones, roughly four fifths seen once. The source material was PBMCs. These receptor sequences come from a man aged 35-49 years in good health and CMV-seronegative.

The chain combines TRBV5-1 with TRBJ2-5, with 8 positions matching TRBD1. CDR3 size: 15 residues. Germline lookup yields CDR1 SGHRS and CDR2 YFSETQ. Trimming at V came to 2 bases and at J to 2 bases, leaving 5 bases not matched to a gene. The CDR3 nucleotides are TGCGCCAGCAGCTTCGGGACAGGTTTACAAGAGACCCAGTACTTC. Translating gives CASSFGTGLQETQYF.

V is TRBV7-9 and J is TRBJ1-2; TRBD1 matches at 11 bases. The CDR3 is 16 amino acids. Germline lookup yields CDR1 SEHNR and CDR2 FQNEAQ (reference sequence). Trimming took 5 bases from V and 7 from J; bases not matched to a gene: 12. The CDR3 sequence is CASSPERTGGKFGYTF. The CDR3 DNA reads TGTGCCAGCAGCCCGGAAAGGACAGGGGGCAAGTTTGGCTACACCTTC.

The chain employs TRBV6-5 and TRBJ1-1; D call uncertain. The CDR3 loop spans 14 amino acids. V lost 5 bases and J lost 7, with 17 bases in between. Looked up from germline, CDR1 is MNHEY and CDR2 is SVGAGI. CDR3 amino acids: CASSGAGREGEAFF. Here the CDR3 DNA reads TGTGCCAGCAGTGGCGCGGGGAGAGAGGGTGAAGCTTTCTTT.

This clone appeared a few times. The chain uses TRBV4-2 and TRBJ1-2; unclear D gene. CDR1 LGHNA and CDR2 YNFKEQ come from the germline V gene. Trimming stripped 0 bases from V and 5 bases from J, with 7 bases between. CDR3 size: 13 residues. The CDR3 is CASSQDPRYGYTF. The DNA for the CDR3 is TGTGCCAGCAGCCAAGATCCGAGGTATGGCTACACCTTC.

Regarding this clone: This CDR3 is also generated by other DNA sequences in the sample. This chain uses TRBV27 with TRBJ2-1, with D perhaps TRBD1 (6 bases). The germline CDR1 and CDR2 sequences are MNHEY and SMNVEV (reference sequence). The V end lost 3 bases, the J end lost 2 bases, and 8 bases lay between the germline ends. The CDR3 is 14 amino acids. CDR3 nucleotide sequence: TGTGCCAGCAGTTTGAGGACAGCCTACAATGAGCAGTTCTTC. This translates into CASSLRTAYNEQFF.

The rearrangement joins TRBV7-6 to TRBJ2-3, with 7 positions matching TRBD2. There are 18 residues in the CDR3. CDR1 is SGHVS, CDR2 FNYEAQ, per germline. Germline trimming cut 2 bases from V and 2 bases from J; bases unmatched to any gene: 13. The CDR3 region is CASSLNSYGGGDTDTQYF. Written as DNA, the CDR3 is TGTGCCAGCAGCTTAAATTCATACGGCGGGGGAGACACAGATACGCAGTATTTT.

This clone was found a few times. The gene calls are TRBV2 and TRBJ1-1; D unresolved. CDR3 size: 13 residues. The V end was cut by 2 bases, the J end by 0 bases, with 4 bases between. Germline V gives CDR1 SNHLY, CDR2 FYNNEI. This chain's CDR3 is CASSETVNTEAFF. CDR3 nucleotide sequence: TGTGCCAGCAGTGAAACGGTGAACACTGAAGCTTTCTTT.

Of note for this clone: Other nucleotide sequences from this sample produce the same CDR3. The V call is TRBV7-2, the J call TRBJ2-2; 10 bases are shared with TRBD1. The CDR3 is 15 amino acids. After removal of 5 bases from V and 6 bases from J, the junction contained 6 bases not matched to a gene. Germline-derived CDR1 and CDR2 are SGHTA and FQGNSA. In DNA form, the CDR3 reads TGTGCCAGCAGCGGAGGGACAGGGGAGCCCGGGGAGCTGTTTTTT. This gives the protein CASSGGTGEPGELFF. The entire variable domain, with the rest obtained from reference TRBV7-2 and TRBJ2-2, is as follows: GAGVSQSPSNKVTEKGKDVELRCDPISGHTALYWYRQSLGQGLEFLIYFQGNSAPDKSGLPSDRFSAERTGGSVSTLTIQRTQQEDSAVYLCASSGGTGEPGELFFGEGSRLTVL.

The CDR3 here is CASHIQSSGANVLTF. DNA of the CDR3: TGTGCCAGTCATATACAGAGCTCTGGGGCCAACGTCCTGACTTTC. This chain connects TRBV19 to TRBJ2-6; D gene unclear. Germline CDR1 reads LNHDA; CDR2 reads SQIVND (reference sequence). V lost 8 bases and J lost 0, with 11 bases in between. The CDR3 covers 15 residues.

The J gene is TRBJ2-7, the V gene TRBV20-1; D might be TRBD2 (6 bases). Trimming stripped 5 bases from V and 5 bases from J, with 10 bases between. The germline gives CDR1 DFQATT, CDR2 SNEGSKA (reference sequence). The length of the CDR3 is 11 residues. The CDR3 DNA reads TGCAGTGCTGACGGACTAAACGAGCAGTACTTC. It is translated as CSADGLNEQYF.

The CDR3 bases are TGTGCCAGTAGTTTCTCTGACTATGGCTACACCTTC. It specifies CASSFSDYGYTF. The chain combines TRBV19 with TRBJ1-2; D not certain. The V end was cut by 5 bases, the J end by 3 bases, with 7 bases between. The CDR3 is 12 residues long. Germline V gene lookup returns CDR1 LNHDA and CDR2 SQIVND (reference sequence).

The chain recombines TRBV18 with TRBJ2-7; 7 nucleotides align to TRBD1. The germline V gene has CDR1 KGHSH and CDR2 LQKENI. This CDR3 region has 14 residues. The V segment lost 2 bases and the J segment 0 bases; nucleotides outside the gene matches: 1. The CDR3 region is CASSPGDSSYEQYF. Here the CDR3 DNA reads TGTGCCAGCTCACCAGGGGACAGCTCCTACGAGCAGTACTTC.

The V and J genes are TRBV4-2 and TRBJ2-3; D is unclear. Germline V lookup: CDR1 LGHNA, CDR2 YNFKEQ. CDR3 length: 16 amino acids. V lost 1 base and J 4 bases, leaving 15 bases between the germline ends. The CDR3 reads CASSQVIHEVSDTQYF. The CDR3 DNA sequence: TGTGCCAGCAGCCAAGTCATACATGAAGTGTCAGATACGCAGTATTTT.

V usage is TRBV12-1 and J usage is TRBJ1-4. TRBV12-1 is a listed pseudogene. CDR3 length: 12 residues. The chain's CDR3 is CVLTRANEKLFF. In nucleotides, the CDR3 is TGTGTTCTGACGAGGGCTAATGAAAAACTGTTTTTT.

This rearrangement joins TRBV6-5 to TRBJ2-1; D might be TRBD1 (5 bases). The CDR3 loop spans 16 amino acids. V shed 0 bases and J shed 3 bases, with 12 bases lying between them. Germline CDR1 is MNHEY and CDR2 is SVGAGI. The CDR3, as DNA: TGTGCCAGCAGTTACTCGCGCAGGGTGGTCTACAATGAGCAGTTCTTC. Amino acids: CASSYSRRVVYNEQFF.

The chain has TRBV27 and TRBJ2-5; TRBD1 matches at 7 bases. The CDR3 contains 15 residues. The germline CDR1 and CDR2 sequences are MNHEY and SMNVEV (reference sequence). V dropped 6 bases and J dropped 5; count of bases not matched to a gene: 12. CDR3 region: CASSLRGKNRETQYF. The CDR3 region has the DNA TGTGCCAGCAGCCTCAGGGGGAAGAACAGGGAGACCCAGTACTTC.

CDR3 coding DNA: TGCGCCAGCAGCCAAACAGAGCTCTCTGGAAACACCATATATTTT. Translated, it gives CASSQTELSGNTIYF. J is TRBJ1-3 and V is TRBV4-3; D ambiguous. The CDR3 is 15 amino acids. V was trimmed by 2 bases and J by 0 bases, leaving 8 bases between them. Germline V gene data show CDR1 as LGHNA and CDR2 as YSLEER.

The V gene is TRBV4-1, the J gene TRBJ1-4; the D is unclear. The CDR3 totals 14 residues. The germline V and J ends were trimmed by 1 base and 7 bases, with 10 bases remaining between them. Germline assignment: CDR1 MGHRA and CDR2 YSYEKL. This CDR3 is CASSQVLIGEKLFF. The CDR3 coding sequence is TGCGCCAGCAGCCAAGTTTTGATCGGTGAAAAACTGTTTTTT.

This chain connects TRBV7-2 to TRBJ2-1, with D possibly being TRBD2 (7 bases). Trimming removed 5 bases at V and 2 bases at J, with 13 bases between. Germline-derived CDR1 and CDR2 are SGHTA and FQGNSA. CDR3 length: 15 amino acids. The CDR3 coding sequence is TGTGCCAGCAGCCCACGCGGGGGCCCCTACAATGAGCAGTTCTTC. Residues: CASSPRGGPYNEQFF.

This rearrangement joins TRBV19 to TRBJ1-2; maybe TRBD1 (5 bases). Trimming shortened V by 2 bases and J by 6 bases, and 16 bases separated the two germline ends. In germline, CDR1 is LNHDA, CDR2 SQIVND (reference sequence). CDR3 size: 15 residues. The DNA for the CDR3 is TGTGCCAGTAGTATACCGCGGGGGGGTCCGCATGGCTACACCTTC. Translation: CASSIPRGGPHGYTF. Filled out from reference TRBV19 and TRBJ1-2, the complete variable domain reads DGGITQSPKYLFRKEGQNVTLSCEQNLNHDAMYWYRQDPGQGLRLIYYSQIVNDFQKGDIAEGYSVSREKKESFPLTVTSAQKNPTAFYLCASSIPRGGPHGYTFGSGTRLTVV.

The CDR3 nucleotides read TGTGCCAGCAGCTCCCCACCAGGTCCACGCAATCAGCCCCAGCATTTT. Its translation is CASSSPPGPRNQPQHF. The chain joins TRBV7-3 to TRBJ1-5, with D unresolved. Germline CDR1 reads SGHTA; CDR2 reads FQGTGA. CDR3 length: 16 amino acids. Trimming took 4 bases from V and 2 from J, leaving 15 bases between them.

V and J are TRBV5-8 and TRBJ1-5; 9 nucleotides align to TRBD1. After removal of 3 bases from V and 11 bases from J, the junction contained 15 bases not matched to a gene. CDR1 and CDR2 from the germline V gene are SGHTS and YDEGEE. There are 16 residues in the CDR3. CDR3 in amino acids: CASSSRPGQGPMAQHF. DNA of the CDR3: TGTGCCAGCAGCTCACGCCCGGGACAGGGCCCCATGGCCCAGCATTTT. Based on the CDR3 plus reference TRBV5-8 and TRBJ1-5, the full variable domain is EAGVTQSPTHLIKTRGQQATLRCSPISGHTSVYWYQQALGLGLQFLLWYDEGEERNRGNFPPRFSGRQFPNYSSELNVNALELEDSALYLCASSSRPGQGPMAQHFGDGTRLSIL.

This clone turned up a few times. The chain couples TRBV11-1 to TRBJ2-5, with a tentative D call TRBD2 (7 bases). The CDR3 extends over 18 amino acids. Per the germline V gene, CDR1 is SGHAT and CDR2 is FQDESV (reference sequence). The V end lost 0 bases, the J end lost 2 bases, and 19 bases lay between the germline ends. Written as DNA, the CDR3 is TGTGCCAGCAGCTTAGCGCGAGGTTCCGGGGGGCTGCAAGAGACCCAGTACTTC. It codes for CASSLARGSGGLQETQYF. The full variable domain, rest sourced from reference TRBV11-1 and TRBJ2-5, is EAEVAQSPRYKITEKSQAVAFWCDPISGHATLYWYRQILGQGPELLVQFQDESVVDDSQLPKDRFSAERLKGVDSTLKIQPAELGDSAMYLCASSLARGSGGLQETQYFGPGTRLLVL.

The V call is TRBV5-4, the J call TRBJ2-2; D remains unclear. Deletions cut 4 bases from V and 6 bases from J, with 7 bases between. Germline CDR1 is SGHNT and CDR2 is YYREEE (reference sequence). The CDR3 is 12 amino acids. The CDR3 is CASSPFPGELFF. The CDR3 nucleotides read TGTGCCAGCAGCCCCTTCCCCGGGGAGCTGTTTTTT. Full variable domain (outside the CDR3, taken from reference TRBV5-4 and TRBJ2-2): ETGVTQSPTHLIKTRGQQVTLRCSSQSGHNTVSWYQQALGQGPQFIFQYYREEENGRGNFPPRFSGLQFPNYSSELNVNALELDDSALYLCASSPFPGELFFGEGSRLTVL.

This sequence joins TRBV7-2 and TRBJ1-4; unclear D gene. Trimming pared 6 bases from V and 4 bases from J, leaving 12 bases between. The CDR3 consists of 14 residues. CDR1 SGHTA and CDR2 FQGNSA come from the germline V gene. As DNA, the CDR3 is TGTGCCAGCAGTCTTAACACGGGTAATGAAAAACTGTTTTTT. Its protein is CASSLNTGNEKLFF.